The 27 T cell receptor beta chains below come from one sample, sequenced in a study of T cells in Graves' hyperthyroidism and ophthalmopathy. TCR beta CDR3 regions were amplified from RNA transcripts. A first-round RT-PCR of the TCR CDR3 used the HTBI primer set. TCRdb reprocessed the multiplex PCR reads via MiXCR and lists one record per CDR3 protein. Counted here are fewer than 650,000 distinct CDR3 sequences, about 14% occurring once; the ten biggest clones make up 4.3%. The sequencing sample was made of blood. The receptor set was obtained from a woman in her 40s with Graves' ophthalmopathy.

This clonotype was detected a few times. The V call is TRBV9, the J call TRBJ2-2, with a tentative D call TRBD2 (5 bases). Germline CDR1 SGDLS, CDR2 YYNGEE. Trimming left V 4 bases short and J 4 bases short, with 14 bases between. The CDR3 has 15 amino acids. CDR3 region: CASSPKAAITGELFF. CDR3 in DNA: TGTGCCAGCAGCCCCAAAGCGGCGATCACCGGGGAGCTGTTTTTT.

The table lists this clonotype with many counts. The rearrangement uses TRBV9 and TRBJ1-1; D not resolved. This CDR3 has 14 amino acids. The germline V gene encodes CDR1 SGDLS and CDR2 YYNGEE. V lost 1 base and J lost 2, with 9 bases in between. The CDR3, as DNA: TGTGCCAGCAGCGTAAGAGTTGCCAACACTGAAGCTTTCTTT. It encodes CASSVRVANTEAFF.

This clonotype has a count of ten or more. CDR3 residues: CASSSDLGGAEQYF. Here the CDR3 DNA reads TGTGCCAGCTCATCGGACCTCGGCGGGGCCGAGCAGTACTTC. The gene calls are TRBV18 and TRBJ2-7; TRBD2 might be the D (6 bases). Germline lookup yields CDR1 KGHSH and CDR2 LQKENI. Between the trimmed V and J ends, which lost 5 bases and 6 bases, there was a span of 17 bases. CDR3 length equals 14 residues.

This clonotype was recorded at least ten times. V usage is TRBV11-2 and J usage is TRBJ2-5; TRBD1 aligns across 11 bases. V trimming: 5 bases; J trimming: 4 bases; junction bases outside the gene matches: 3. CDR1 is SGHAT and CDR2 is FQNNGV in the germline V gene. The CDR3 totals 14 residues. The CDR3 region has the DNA TGTGCCAGCAGCCGGACAGGGGGCTTAGAGACCCAGTACTTC. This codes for CASSRTGGLETQYF.

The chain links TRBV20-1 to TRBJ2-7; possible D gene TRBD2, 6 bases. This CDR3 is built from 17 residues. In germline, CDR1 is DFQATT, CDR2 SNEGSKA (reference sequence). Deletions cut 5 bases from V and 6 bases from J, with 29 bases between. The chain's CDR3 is CSALAPSGAGRAGEQYF. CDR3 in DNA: TGCAGTGCTCTAGCGCCCTCGGGAGCGGGCAGGGCGGGCGAGCAGTACTTC.

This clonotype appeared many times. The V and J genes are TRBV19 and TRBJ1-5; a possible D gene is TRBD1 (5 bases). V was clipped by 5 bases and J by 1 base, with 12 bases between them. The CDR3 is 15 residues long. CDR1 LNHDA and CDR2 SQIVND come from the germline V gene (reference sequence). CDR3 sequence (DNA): TGTGCCAGTAGTCCAGGGCTCCCCAGCAATCAGCCCCAGCATTTT. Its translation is CASSPGLPSNQPQHF.

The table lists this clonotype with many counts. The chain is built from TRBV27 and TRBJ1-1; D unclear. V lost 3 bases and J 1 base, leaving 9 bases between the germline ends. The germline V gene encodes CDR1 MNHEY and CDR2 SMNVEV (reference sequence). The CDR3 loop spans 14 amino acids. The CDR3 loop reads CASSFEHKNTEAFF. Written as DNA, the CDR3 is TGTGCCAGCAGTTTCGAACATAAGAACACTGAAGCTTTCTTT.

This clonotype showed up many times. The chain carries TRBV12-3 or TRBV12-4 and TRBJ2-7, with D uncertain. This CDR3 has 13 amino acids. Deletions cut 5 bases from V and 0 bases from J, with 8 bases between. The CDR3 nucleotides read TGTGCCAGCAGTCCCTCCCTCTCCTACGAGCAGTACTTC. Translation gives CASSPSLSYEQYF.

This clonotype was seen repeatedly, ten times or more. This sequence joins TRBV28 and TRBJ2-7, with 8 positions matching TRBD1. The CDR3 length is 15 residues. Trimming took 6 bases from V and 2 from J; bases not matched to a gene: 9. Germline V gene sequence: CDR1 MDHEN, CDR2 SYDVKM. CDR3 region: CASRPDREGTYEQYF. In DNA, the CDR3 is TGTGCCAGCAGGCCGGACAGGGAAGGGACCTACGAGCAGTACTTC.

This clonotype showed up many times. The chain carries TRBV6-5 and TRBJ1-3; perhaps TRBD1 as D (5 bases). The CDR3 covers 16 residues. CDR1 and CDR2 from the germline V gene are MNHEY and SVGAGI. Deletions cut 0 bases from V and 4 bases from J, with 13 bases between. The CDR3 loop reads CASSYSMRGDGNTIYF. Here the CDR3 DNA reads TGTGCCAGCAGTTACTCGATGAGGGGAGACGGAAACACCATATATTTT.

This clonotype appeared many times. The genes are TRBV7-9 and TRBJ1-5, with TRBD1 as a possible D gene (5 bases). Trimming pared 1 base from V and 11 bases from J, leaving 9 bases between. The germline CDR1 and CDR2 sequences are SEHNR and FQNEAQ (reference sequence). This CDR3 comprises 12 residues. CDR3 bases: TGTGCCAGCAGCTTAGGCCTGGGGGCCCAGCATTTT. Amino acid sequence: CASSLGLGAQHF. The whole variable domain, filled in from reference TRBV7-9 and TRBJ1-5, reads DTGVSQNPRHKITKRGQNVTFRCDPISEHNRLYWYRQTLGQGPEFLTYFQNEAQLEKSRLLSDRFSAERPKGSFSTLEIQRTEQGDSAMYLCASSLGLGAQHFGDGTRLSIL.

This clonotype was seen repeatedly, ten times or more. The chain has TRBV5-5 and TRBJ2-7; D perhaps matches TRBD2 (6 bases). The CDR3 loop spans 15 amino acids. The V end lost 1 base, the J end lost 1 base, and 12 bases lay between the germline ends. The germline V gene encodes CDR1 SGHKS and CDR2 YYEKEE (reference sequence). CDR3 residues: CASSLLFGGSYEQYF. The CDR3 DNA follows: TGTGCCAGCAGCTTGTTGTTTGGGGGGTCCTACGAGCAGTACTTC.

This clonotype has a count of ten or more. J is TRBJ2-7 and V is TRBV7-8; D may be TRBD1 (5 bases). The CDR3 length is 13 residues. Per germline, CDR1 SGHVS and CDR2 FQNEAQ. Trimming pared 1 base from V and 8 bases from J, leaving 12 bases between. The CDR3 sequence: CASSLGQGSQQYF. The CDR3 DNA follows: TGTGCCAGCAGCTTAGGCCAGGGCTCCCAGCAGTACTTC.

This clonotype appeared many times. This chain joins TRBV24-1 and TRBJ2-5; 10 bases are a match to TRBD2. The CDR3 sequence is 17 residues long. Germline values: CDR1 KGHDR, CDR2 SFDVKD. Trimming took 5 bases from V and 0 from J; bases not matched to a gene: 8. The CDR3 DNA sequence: TGTGCCACCAGTGCCCAACTAGCGGGGACAAACCAAGAGACCCAGTACTTC. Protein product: CATSAQLAGTNQETQYF.

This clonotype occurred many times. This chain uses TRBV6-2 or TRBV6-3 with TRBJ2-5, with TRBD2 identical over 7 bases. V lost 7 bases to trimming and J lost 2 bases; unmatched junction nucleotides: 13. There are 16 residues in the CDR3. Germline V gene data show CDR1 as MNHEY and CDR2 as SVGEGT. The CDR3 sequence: CASTLGWASGQETQYF. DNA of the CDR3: TGTGCCAGCACCCTAGGGTGGGCTAGCGGACAAGAGACCCAGTACTTC.

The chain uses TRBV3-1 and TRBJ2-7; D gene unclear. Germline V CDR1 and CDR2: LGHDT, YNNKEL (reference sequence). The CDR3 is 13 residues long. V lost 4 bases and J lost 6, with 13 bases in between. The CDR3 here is CASSLGSSPEQYF. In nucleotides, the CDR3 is TGTGCCAGCAGCCTCGGATCCTCCCCCGAGCAGTACTTC.

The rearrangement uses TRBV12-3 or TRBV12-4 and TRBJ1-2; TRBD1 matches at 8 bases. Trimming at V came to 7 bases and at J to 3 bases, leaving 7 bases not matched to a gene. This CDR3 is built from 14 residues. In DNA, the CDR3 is TGTGCCAGCACCCTCCAACAGGGGGACTATGGCTACACCTTC. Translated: CASTLQQGDYGYTF.

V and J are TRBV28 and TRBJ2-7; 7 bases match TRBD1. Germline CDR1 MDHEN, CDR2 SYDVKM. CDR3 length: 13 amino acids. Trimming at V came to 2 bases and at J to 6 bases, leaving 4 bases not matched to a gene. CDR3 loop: CASSLTGDIEQYF. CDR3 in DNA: TGTGCCAGCAGTTTAACAGGGGATATCGAGCAGTACTTC.

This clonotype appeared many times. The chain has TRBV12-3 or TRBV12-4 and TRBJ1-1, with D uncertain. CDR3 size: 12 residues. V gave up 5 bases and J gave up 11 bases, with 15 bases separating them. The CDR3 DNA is TGTGCCAGCAGTCTCTCTGGGTATTCGGCTTTCTTT. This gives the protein CASSLSGYSAFF.

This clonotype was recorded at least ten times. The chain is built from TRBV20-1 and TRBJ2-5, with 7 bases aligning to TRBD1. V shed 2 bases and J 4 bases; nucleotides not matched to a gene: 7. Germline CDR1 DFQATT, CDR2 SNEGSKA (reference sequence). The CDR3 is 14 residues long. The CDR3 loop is CSARYEGAGETQYF. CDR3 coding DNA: TGCAGTGCTAGATATGAGGGGGCGGGAGAGACCCAGTACTTC.

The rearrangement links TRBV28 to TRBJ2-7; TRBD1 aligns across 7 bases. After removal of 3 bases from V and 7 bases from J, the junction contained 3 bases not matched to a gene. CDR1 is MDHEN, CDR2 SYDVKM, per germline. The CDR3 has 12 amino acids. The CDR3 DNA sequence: TGTGCCAGCAGTTTCCAGGGGGATGAGCAGTACTTC. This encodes CASSFQGDEQYF.

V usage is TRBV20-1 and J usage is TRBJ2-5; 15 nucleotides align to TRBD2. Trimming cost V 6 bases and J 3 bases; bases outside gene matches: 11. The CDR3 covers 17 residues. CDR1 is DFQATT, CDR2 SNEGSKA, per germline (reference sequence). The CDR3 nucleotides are TGCAGTGCCTCTCCCTTAGGACTAGCGGGAGGGAAAGAGACCCAGTACTTC. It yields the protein CSASPLGLAGGKETQYF.

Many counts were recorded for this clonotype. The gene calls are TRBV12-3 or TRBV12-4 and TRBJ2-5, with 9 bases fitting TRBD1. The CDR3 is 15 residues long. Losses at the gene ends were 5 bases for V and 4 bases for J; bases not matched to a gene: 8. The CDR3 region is CASSPGTGTRETQYF. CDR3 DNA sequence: TGTGCCAGCAGTCCCGGGACAGGGACACGAGAGACCCAGTACTTC.

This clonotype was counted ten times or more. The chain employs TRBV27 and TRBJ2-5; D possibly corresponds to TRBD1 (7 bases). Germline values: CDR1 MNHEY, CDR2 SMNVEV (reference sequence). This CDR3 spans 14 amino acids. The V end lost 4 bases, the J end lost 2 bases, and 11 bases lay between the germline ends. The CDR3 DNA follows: TGTGCCAGCAGTTGGGCAGGGGGGCAAGAGACCCAGTACTTC. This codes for CASSWAGGQETQYF.

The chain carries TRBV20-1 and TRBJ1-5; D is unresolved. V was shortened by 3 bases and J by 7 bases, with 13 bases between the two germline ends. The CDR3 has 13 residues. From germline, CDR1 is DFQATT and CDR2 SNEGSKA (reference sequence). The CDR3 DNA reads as TGCAGTGCTAGGGGCTTGTCGGGCCAGCCCCAGCATTTT. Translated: CSARGLSGQPQHF.

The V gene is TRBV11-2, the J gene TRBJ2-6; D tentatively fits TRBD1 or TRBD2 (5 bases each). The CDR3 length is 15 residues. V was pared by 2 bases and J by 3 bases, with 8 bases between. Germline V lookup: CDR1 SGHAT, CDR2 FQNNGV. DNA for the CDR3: TGTGCCAGCAGCTTAACGGGGCGTGGGGCCAACGTCCTGACTTTC. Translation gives CASSLTGRGANVLTF.

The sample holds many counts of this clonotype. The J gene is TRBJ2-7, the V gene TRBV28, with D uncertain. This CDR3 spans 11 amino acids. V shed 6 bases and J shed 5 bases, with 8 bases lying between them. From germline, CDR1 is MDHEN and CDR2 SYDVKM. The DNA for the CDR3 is TGTGCCAGCAGGCGATCCGACGAGCAGTACTTC. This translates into CASRRSDEQYF.